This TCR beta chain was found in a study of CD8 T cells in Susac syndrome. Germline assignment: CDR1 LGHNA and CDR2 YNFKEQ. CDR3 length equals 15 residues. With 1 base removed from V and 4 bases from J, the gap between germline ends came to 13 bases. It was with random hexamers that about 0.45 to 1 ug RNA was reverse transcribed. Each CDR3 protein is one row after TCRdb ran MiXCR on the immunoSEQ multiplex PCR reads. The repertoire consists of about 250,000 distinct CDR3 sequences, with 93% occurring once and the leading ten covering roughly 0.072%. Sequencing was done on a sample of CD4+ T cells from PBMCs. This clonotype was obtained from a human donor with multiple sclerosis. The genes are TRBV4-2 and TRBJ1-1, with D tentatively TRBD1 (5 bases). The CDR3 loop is CASSQGPGRGTEAFF. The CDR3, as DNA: TGTGCCAGCAGCCAAGGTCCGGGAAGGGGCACTGAAGCTTTCTTT.